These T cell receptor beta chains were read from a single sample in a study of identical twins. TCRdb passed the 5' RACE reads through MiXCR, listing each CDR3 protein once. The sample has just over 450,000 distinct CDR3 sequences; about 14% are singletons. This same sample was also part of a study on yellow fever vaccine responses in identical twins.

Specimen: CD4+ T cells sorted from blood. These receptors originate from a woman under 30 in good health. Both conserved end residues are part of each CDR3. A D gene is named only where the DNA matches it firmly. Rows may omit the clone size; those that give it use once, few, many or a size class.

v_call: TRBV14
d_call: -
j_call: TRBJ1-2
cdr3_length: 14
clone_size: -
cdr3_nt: TGTGCCAGCAGCCAAGTTTACAGAGACTATGGCTACACCTTC
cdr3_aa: CASSQVYRDYGYTF

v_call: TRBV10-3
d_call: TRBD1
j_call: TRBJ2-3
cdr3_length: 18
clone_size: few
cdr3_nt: TGTGCCGCGAACAGGGGGCTTGGAAAGGGTCACGGCACAGATACGCAGTATTTT
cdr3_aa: CAANRGLGKGHGTDTQYF

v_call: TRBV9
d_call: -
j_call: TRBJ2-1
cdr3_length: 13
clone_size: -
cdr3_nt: TGTGCCAGCAGCGTAGTAGGTACAACTGAGCAGTTCTTC
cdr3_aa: CASSVVGTTEQFF

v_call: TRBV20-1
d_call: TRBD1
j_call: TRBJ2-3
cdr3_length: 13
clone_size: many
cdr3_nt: TGCAGTGCCGGACAGGGGACGGCAGATACGCAGTATTTT
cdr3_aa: CSAGQGTADTQYF

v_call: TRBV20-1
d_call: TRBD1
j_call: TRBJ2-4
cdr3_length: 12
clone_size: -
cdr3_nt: TGCAGTGCTAGGACAGGGGGGGACATTCAGTACTTC
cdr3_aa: CSARTGGDIQYF

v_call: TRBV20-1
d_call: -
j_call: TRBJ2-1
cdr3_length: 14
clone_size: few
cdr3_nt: TGCAGTGCTAGGGCCGGGGTCTCCTACAATGAGCAGTTCTTC
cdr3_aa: CSARAGVSYNEQFF

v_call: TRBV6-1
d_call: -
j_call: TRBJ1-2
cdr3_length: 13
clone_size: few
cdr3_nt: TGTGCCAGCAGTCAAGCGGTGGCAGCCGGCTACACCTTC
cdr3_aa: CASSQAVAAGYTF

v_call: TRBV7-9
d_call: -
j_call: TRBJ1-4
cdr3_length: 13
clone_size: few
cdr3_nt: TGTGCCAGCGGAGGGTTTACTAATGAAAAACTGTTTTTT
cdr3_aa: CASGGFTNEKLFF

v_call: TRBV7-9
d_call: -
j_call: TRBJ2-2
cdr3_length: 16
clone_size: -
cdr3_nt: TGTGCCAGCAGCCCCTCCTACGGAGGGAACACCGGGGAGCTGTTTTTT
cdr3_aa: CASSPSYGGNTGELFF

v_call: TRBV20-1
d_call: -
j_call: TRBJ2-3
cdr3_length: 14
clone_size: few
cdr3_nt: TGCAGTGCTAGGATCTACACTAGCACAGATACGCAGTATTTT
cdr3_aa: CSARIYTSTDTQYF

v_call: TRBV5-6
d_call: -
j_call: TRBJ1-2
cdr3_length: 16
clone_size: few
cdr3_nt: TGTGCCAGCAGCTTGGATTCCAGCAGTGTGGGCTATGGCTACACCTTC
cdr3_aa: CASSLDSSSVGYGYTF

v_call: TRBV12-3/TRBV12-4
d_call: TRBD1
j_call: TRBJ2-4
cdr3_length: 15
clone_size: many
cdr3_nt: TGTGCCAGCAGTCCGGGACAGGGGGCAGGACACATTCAGTACTTC
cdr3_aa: CASSPGQGAGHIQYF

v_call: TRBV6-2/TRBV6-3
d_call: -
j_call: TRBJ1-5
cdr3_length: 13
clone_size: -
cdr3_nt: TGTGCCAGCAGTCGAGACGGTGTCAAACCCCAGCATTTT
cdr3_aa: CASSRDGVKPQHF

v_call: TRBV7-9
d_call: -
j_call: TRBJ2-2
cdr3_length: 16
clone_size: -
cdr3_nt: TGTGCCAGCAGCCCACACACAGGAATTGGGGCCGGGGAGCTGTTTTTT
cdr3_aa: CASSPHTGIGAGELFF

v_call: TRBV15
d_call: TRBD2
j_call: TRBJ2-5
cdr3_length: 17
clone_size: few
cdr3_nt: TGTGCCACCAGCAGAGGAAGGACTAGCGGGGTCCAAGAGACCCAGTACTTC
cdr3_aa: CATSRGRTSGVQETQYF